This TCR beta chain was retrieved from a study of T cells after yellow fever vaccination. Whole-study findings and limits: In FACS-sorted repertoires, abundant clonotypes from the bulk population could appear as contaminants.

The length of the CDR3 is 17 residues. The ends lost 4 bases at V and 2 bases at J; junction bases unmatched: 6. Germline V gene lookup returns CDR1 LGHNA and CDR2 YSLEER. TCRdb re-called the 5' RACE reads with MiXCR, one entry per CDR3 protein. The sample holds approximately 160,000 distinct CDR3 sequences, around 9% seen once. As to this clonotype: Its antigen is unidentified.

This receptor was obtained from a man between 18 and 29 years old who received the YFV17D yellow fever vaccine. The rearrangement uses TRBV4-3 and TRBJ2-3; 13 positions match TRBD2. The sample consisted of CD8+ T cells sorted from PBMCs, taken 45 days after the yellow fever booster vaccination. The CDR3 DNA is TGCGCCAGCAGCCTAACTAGCGGGGGGGAAGTCACAGATACGCAGTATTTT. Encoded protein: CASSLTSGGEVTDTQYF.